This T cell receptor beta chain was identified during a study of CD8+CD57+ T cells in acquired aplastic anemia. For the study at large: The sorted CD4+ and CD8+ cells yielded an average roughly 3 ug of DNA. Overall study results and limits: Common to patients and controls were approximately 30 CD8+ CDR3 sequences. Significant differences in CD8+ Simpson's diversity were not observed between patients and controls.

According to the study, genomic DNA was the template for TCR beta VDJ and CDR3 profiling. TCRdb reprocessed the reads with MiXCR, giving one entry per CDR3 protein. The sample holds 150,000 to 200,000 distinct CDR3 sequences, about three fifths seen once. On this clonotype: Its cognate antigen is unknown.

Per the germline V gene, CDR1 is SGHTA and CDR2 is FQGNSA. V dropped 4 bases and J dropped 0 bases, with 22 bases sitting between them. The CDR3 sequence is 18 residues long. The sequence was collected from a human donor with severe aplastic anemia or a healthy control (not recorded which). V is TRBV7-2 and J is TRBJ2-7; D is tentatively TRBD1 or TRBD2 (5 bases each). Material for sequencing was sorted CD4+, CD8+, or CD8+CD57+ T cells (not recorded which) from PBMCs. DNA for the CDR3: TGTGCCAGCAGCTCCCCATTGGGGACCGCGAGGGTCTCCTACGAGCAGTACTTC. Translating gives CASSSPLGTARVSYEQYF.